This T cell receptor beta chain was recorded in a study of cytomegalovirus exposure and HLA in healthy donors. As for the study in general: The approximately 680 first-cohort repertoires and the 120 or so validation repertoires shared the same platform, a later analysis reported.

Study-level results: Cytomegalovirus-associated status was assigned to some 180 TCR beta chains.

Measured with immunoSEQ multiplex PCR; TCRdb has only the in-frame clones, and not every one. The data hold roughly 100,000 clones, with about 85% observed a single time. Trimming shortened V by 2 bases and J by 1 base, and 8 bases separated the two germline ends. CDR3 length equals 14 residues. The germline gives CDR1 SGHDN, CDR2 FVKESK. As for this clone: Its target is not known.

The TCR comes from a woman aged 18-30 years in good health and CMV-seropositive. The source material was PBMCs. The chain employs TRBV14 and TRBJ1-1; no firm D call. The CDR3: CASSQFGSNTEAFF. For the CDR3, the DNA is TGTGCCAGCAGCCAATTCGGGTCGAACACTGAAGCTTTCTTT.